Following are 18 T cell receptor beta chains from one sample sequenced in a study of T-cell memory formation after mild COVID-19. TCRdb re-called the 5' RACE reads through MiXCR, storing one row per CDR3 protein. This table has 300,000 to 400,000 distinct CDR3 sequences, over 25% appearing once. Sequencing was carried out using PBMCs or a T cell subset sorted from them (not recorded which). These receptors all come from an adult woman who had mild COVID-19 (a few samples of this study predate the infection). Cell type and time point are not known.

The sample holds many counts of this clonotype. The V and J genes are TRBV5-6 and TRBJ2-1, with 11 nucleotides matching TRBD2. The CDR3 runs to 15 residues. In germline, CDR1 is SGHDT, CDR2 YYEEEE. Trimming took 4 bases from V and 2 from J; bases not matched to a gene: 2. In nucleotides, the CDR3 is TGTGCCAGCAGCCCGGGACTAGCGGCCTACAATGAGCAGTTCTTC. This encodes CASSPGLAAYNEQFF.

The sample holds one count of this clonotype. The rearrangement links TRBV4-2 to TRBJ2-3; 8 bases fit TRBD1. The J segment lost 5 bases and the V segment lost 4 bases, leaving 11 bases of the junction unmatched. Germline V gene sequence: CDR1 LGHNA, CDR2 YNFKEQ. This CDR3 comprises 16 residues. CDR3 DNA sequence: TGTGCCAGCAGCCCGTTCGGGACAGGTCTTGGAGATACGCAGTATTTT. Protein sequence: CASSPFGTGLGDTQYF.

This clonotype was observed many times. The chain combines TRBV20-1 with TRBJ2-1, with 13 bases that match TRBD2. The CDR3 runs to 18 residues. J gave up 0 bases and V 3 bases, and 8 bases lay outside the gene matches. CDR1 DFQATT and CDR2 SNEGSKA come from the germline V gene (reference sequence). The DNA of the CDR3 is TGCAGTGCTAGTGGACTAGCGGGAGTCCGAAGCTCCTACAATGAGCAGTTCTTC. The encoded protein is CSASGLAGVRSSYNEQFF.

This CDR3 is CASSPRQGADTEAFF. In nucleotides, the CDR3 is TGTGCCAGCTCACCAAGACAGGGGGCGGACACTGAAGCTTTCTTT. This sequence joins TRBV18 and TRBJ1-1; 10 bases are a match to TRBD1. J gave up 3 bases and V 2 bases, and 3 bases lay outside the gene matches. This CDR3 region has 15 residues. Germline-derived CDR1 and CDR2 are KGHSH and LQKENI.

This clonotype was seen a few times. The V gene is TRBV6-1, the J gene TRBJ1-2; D possibly corresponds to TRBD1 (5 bases). CDR3 length equals 16 residues. Germline V gene data show CDR1 as MNHNS and CDR2 as SASEGT. V lost 2 bases to trimming and J lost 0 bases, with 13 bases between them. The CDR3 coding sequence is TGTGCCAGCAGTGAATCCTCGGGGACGGCTAACTATGGCTACACCTTC. This gives the protein CASSESSGTANYGYTF.

This clonotype was observed a few times. The chain joins TRBV5-1 to TRBJ2-7, with D maybe TRBD2 (6 bases). V was pared by 4 bases and J by 0 bases, with 11 bases between. Germline V gene lookup returns CDR1 SGHRS and CDR2 YFSETQ. The CDR3 contains 14 residues. The CDR3: CASSDGTLSYEQYF. CDR3 sequence (DNA): TGCGCCAGCAGCGACGGGACTCTCTCCTACGAGCAGTACTTC.

The chain employs TRBV10-3 and TRBJ2-5, with 7 bases matching TRBD1. The CDR3 spans 14 residues. Germline CDR1 is ENHRY and CDR2 is SYGVKD. V shed 2 bases, J shed 3 bases, and the junction held 3 bases outside the gene matches. The CDR3 DNA reads TGTGCCATCAGTGAGGATGACAGGGAAGAGACCCAGTACTTC. Protein sequence: CAISEDDREETQYF.

In its sample, this clonotype was seen a few times. The rearrangement uses TRBV5-1 and TRBJ2-2; 7 bases line up with TRBD1. The CDR3 totals 15 residues. V trimming: 3 bases; J trimming: 4 bases; junction bases outside the gene matches: 6. Germline V gene sequence: CDR1 SGHRS, CDR2 YFSETQ. The chain's CDR3 is CASSSRQGLTGELFF. CDR3 in DNA: TGCGCCAGCAGCTCGAGACAGGGCCTCACCGGGGAGCTGTTTTTT.

The gene calls are TRBV7-8 and TRBJ2-1, with TRBD2 matching 8 bases. The CDR3 is made up of 18 amino acids. CDR1 is SGHVS and CDR2 is FQNEAQ in the germline V gene. After removal of 5 bases from V and 7 bases from J, the junction contained 19 bases not matched to a gene. The CDR3 reads CASSLSGEIVLRRNEQFF. Here the CDR3 DNA reads TGTGCCAGCAGCCTTAGCGGGGAGATCGTTTTGAGGCGGAATGAGCAGTTCTTC.

The chain recombines TRBV27 with TRBJ2-2, with 8 bases matching TRBD1. Trimming removed 6 bases from V and 5 bases from J; junction bases left unmatched: 8. CDR1 and CDR2 (germline): MNHEY, SMNVEV (reference sequence). This CDR3 is 15 amino acids long. In nucleotides, the CDR3 is TGTGCCAGCAGCTTAGAGACAGGGGATACCGGGGAGCTGTTTTTT. Amino acids: CASSLETGDTGELFF.

This clonotype was picked up a small number of times. The chain recombines TRBV14 with TRBJ2-3, with D uncertain. The CDR3 is 15 amino acids. The V end lost 1 base, the J end lost 1 base, and 9 bases lay between the germline ends. Germline V gene sequence: CDR1 SGHDN, CDR2 FVKESK. The CDR3 spells CASSQGFNRTDTQYF. CDR3 DNA: TGTGCCAGCAGCCAAGGTTTCAACCGCACAGATACGCAGTATTTT.

This clonotype turned up a few times. J is TRBJ2-1 and V is TRBV4-1, with D possibly being TRBD2 (6 bases). Germline V gene sequence: CDR1 MGHRA, CDR2 YSYEKL. V was cut by 5 bases and J by 8 bases, with 16 bases left in between. The CDR3 consists of 14 residues. CDR3 sequence reads: CASSERPGGDEQFF. Here the CDR3 DNA reads TGCGCCAGCAGCGAGAGGCCCGGGGGTGATGAGCAGTTCTTC.

The chain joins TRBV7-7 to TRBJ2-1, with D possibly TRBD2 on 5 matching bases. Deletions cut 5 bases from V and 7 bases from J, with 18 bases between. The CDR3 is 15 residues long. Looked up from germline, CDR1 is SSHAT and CDR2 is FNYEAQ (reference sequence). The DNA for the CDR3 is TGTGCCAGCAGCCCGGACGGCGGAGGCTCTAATGAGCAGTTCTTC. Its translation is CASSPDGGGSNEQFF.

There are many counts of this clonotype. The chain uses TRBV7-6 and TRBJ2-2, with 11 bases aligning to TRBD2. This CDR3 has 16 residues. Germline V CDR1 and CDR2: SGHVS, FNYEAQ. V shed 4 bases and J 2 bases; nucleotides not matched to a gene: 3. CDR3 sequence: CASSSSGGPNTGELFF. CDR3 coding DNA: TGTGCCAGCAGCTCTAGCGGGGGGCCCAACACCGGGGAGCTGTTTTTT. The full variable domain, completed using reference TRBV7-6 and TRBJ2-2, is GAGVSQSPRYKVTKRGQDVALRCDPISGHVSLYWYRQALGQGPEFLTYFNYEAQQDKSGLPNDRFSAERPEGSISTLTIQRTEQRDSAMYRCASSSSGGPNTGELFFGEGSRLTVL.

This chain connects TRBV18 to TRBJ2-7; 16 bases align to TRBD2. CDR3 length: 16 amino acids. The germline CDR1 and CDR2 sequences are KGHSH and LQKENI. The J segment lost 5 bases and the V segment lost 3 bases, leaving 4 bases of the junction unmatched. In DNA form, the CDR3 reads TGTGCCAGCTCACCTATGGGACTAGCGGGAGGGAACGAGCAGTACTTC. This gives the protein CASSPMGLAGGNEQYF.

This clonotype was seen a single time. The chain combines TRBV30 with TRBJ1-3, with TRBD1 matching 8 bases. CDR3 length: 14 amino acids. CDR1 and CDR2 (germline): GTSNPN, SVGIG (reference sequence). Losses at the gene ends were 4 bases for V and 3 bases for J; bases not matched to a gene: 5. The CDR3 region is CAWKLGQGGNTIYF. DNA for the CDR3: TGTGCCTGGAAGCTTGGACAGGGTGGAAACACCATATATTTT.

The V and J genes are TRBV6-1 and TRBJ2-4, with D possibly matching TRBD2 (5 bases). V dropped 8 bases and J dropped 0 bases, with 14 bases sitting between them. The CDR3 loop spans 15 amino acids. Germline loops: CDR1 MNHNS, CDR2 SASEGT. The CDR3 reads CASYLEGLAKNIQYF. In DNA, the CDR3 is TGTGCCAGCTACCTCGAGGGATTAGCCAAAAACATTCAGTACTTC.

This clonotype was counted a few times. This CDR3 reads CSALRGTLQYNEQFF. The CDR3 nucleotides are TGCAGTGCTCTCCGGGGGACCCTACAGTACAATGAGCAGTTCTTC. The gene calls are TRBV20-1 and TRBJ2-1; possible D gene TRBD2, 6 bases. The V end was cut by 5 bases, the J end by 4 bases, with 18 bases between. Germline V gene lookup returns CDR1 DFQATT and CDR2 SNEGSKA (reference sequence). The CDR3 totals 15 residues.